This record looks at one TCR beta chain sequence and its context. Its specificity is not known. With 60 Vbeta and 13 Jbeta primers, the PCR was carried out. Sequenced by immunoSEQ multiplex PCR; TCRdb stores in-frame clones only, minus some. This sample has 150,000 to 200,000 clones, with 80% found just once. These data are taken from a study of cytomegalovirus exposure and HLA in healthy donors. Study-wide results and limits: It was reported that the classifier diagnosed cytomegalovirus status with high specificity and sensitivity in both the original and validation cohorts. Later analysis placed DRB1 highest and HLA-C lowest in TCR association rates, which differed by HLA locus. Per a later analysis, HLA-associated TCR beta chains showed more clonal expansion than other, equally common TCR beta chains.

Per the germline V gene, CDR1 is MNHEY and CDR2 is SMNVEV (reference sequence). The CDR3 is 15 residues long. After removal of 4 bases from V and 0 bases from J, the junction contained 5 bases not matched to a gene. The chain links TRBV27 to TRBJ2-7, with 8 bases identical to TRBD1. The clonotype originates from a human donor in good health. The sequenced material came from PBMCs. CDR3 in DNA: TGTGCCAGCAGTTCAACAGGACAGGGCTCCTACGAGCAGTACTTC. It is translated as CASSSTGQGSYEQYF.